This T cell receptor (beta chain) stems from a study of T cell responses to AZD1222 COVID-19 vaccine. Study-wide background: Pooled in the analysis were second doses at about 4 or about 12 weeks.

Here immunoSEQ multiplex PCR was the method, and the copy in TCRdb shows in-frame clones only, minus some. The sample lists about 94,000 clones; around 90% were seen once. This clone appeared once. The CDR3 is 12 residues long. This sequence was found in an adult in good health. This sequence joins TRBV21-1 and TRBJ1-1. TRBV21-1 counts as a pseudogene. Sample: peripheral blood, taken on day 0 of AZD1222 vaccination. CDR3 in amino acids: CASSKAPVEAFF. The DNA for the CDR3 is TGTGCCAGCAGCAAAGCGCCGGTGGAGGCTTTCTTT.